This T cell receptor (beta chain) was captured in a study of blood T cell repertoires in COVID-19. The overall study: Acute and convalescent COVID-19 specimens originated in the United States, Italy and Spain. Nucleic acid was either cDNA or gDNA, and it came from T cells, B-cell-depleted T cells, or PBMCs.

Under the authors' procedure: From reference gene primer amplification, estimates of nucleated cell counts were derived. TCRdb keeps only in-frame clones here, not all; method: immunoSEQ multiplex PCR. V and J calls and clone size follow that table, whereas D and trimming were derived from the DNA. The table includes approximately 190,000 clones, 84% detected once. A few counts support this clone. This CDR3 region has 15 residues. The germline gives CDR1 LNHDA, CDR2 SQIVND (reference sequence). After removal of 3 bases from V and 7 bases from J, the junction contained 9 bases not matched to a gene. Material for sequencing was peripheral blood. The chain carries TRBV19 and TRBJ2-1; TRBD2 agrees at 7 bases. The receptor was isolated from a woman in her 70s with active or convalescent COVID-19. For the CDR3, the DNA is TGTGCCAGTAGTATTGGGGCGGGAGCCGGTAATGAGCAGTTCTTC. Translated: CASSIGAGAGNEQFF.